This TCR beta chain was retrieved from a study of blood T cell repertoires in COVID-19 (dated by TCRdb to between 2020 and 2021). In terms of the full investigation: The collaborator samples originated in the United States, Italy and Spain and spanned the acute and convalescent phases of COVID-19. The prospective study material was composed of cDNA or gDNA derived from T cells, B-cell-depleted T cells, or PBMCs. The dataset comprised deeply sampled blood TCRbeta repertoires from subjects exposed to, actively infected with, or recovered from COVID-19. The repertoires were released in a freely available public database intended as a resource for research on the immune response to SARS-CoV-2. The samples were drawn from two sources: the first 160 participants of the ongoing ImmuneRACE study, and 1,000 to 1,500 subjects contributed by 6 global collaborators. Sample metadata almost always included a de-identified subject ID, COVID-19 status, age in years and sex. Where HLA class I and class II types were available, the types were taken from metadata supplied by the sample provider, not from assay-based typing. The paper as a whole reports these results and caveats: How much clinical and demographic metadata was included differed by source and by participant, and the metadata was provided uncurated.

Collaborating institutions collected whole blood in K2EDTA tubes following their own protocols. For TCRbeta analysis, collaborators shipped samples in one of three forms: frozen whole blood, isolated PBMCs, or DNA extracted from either of those sample types. The CDR3 has 15 amino acids, counting the end cysteine and phenylalanine. Just CDR3 DNA is preserved here, 45 bases in frame from base 1. The V end gives up 8 bases and the J end 7 bases, leaving 17 bases in the junction not matched to a gene. Based on the germline V gene (reference sequence), the CDR1 and CDR2 sequences are MNHEY and SMNVEV. TCRbeta CDR3 regions were amplified from genomic DNA by means of the immunoSEQ Assay, a bias-controlled multiplex PCR. Turning to the authors' computational methods: The number of nucleated cells in each sample was estimated from the amplification of reference gene primers within the assay. To quantify the absolute abundance of each unique TCRbeta CDR3 rearrangement, sequence reads were collapsed and filtered. For each sample, productive Simpson clonality was calculated as the square root of Simpson's diversity index over productive rearrangements. TCRdb mirrors the immuneACCESS table, restricted to in-frame sequences. Some clones are absent from its copies; in checked studies, under half trace to an unresolved V gene, and the reason for the others is unknown. The V and J calls and the clone size are those of that table, but D and trimming were determined from the DNA. This sample gives about 42,000 clones in total; 70% to 90% of them show up just once. 3.7% of the sample is held by the ten biggest clonotypes.

Of note for this clone: Its recognized antigen is unknown. Within one base of it there is no much larger clone, and no base qualities were kept.

The TCR originated in a human donor in a cohort sampled during active COVID-19. Sequenced input: peripheral blood. Recombination connected TRBV27 to TRBJ2-7, and TRBD1 matches 7 of the central bases. The DNA reads TGTGCCAGCGCCCCACTCGGGACAGCCAAAGGGGAGCAGTACTTC. The resulting protein is CASAPLGTAKGEQYF.